The 10 T cell receptor beta chains presented below share a single source sample, sequenced in a study of shared clonotypes between healthy human individuals (dated by TCRdb to 2019 to 2021). The method behind the library was the immunoSEQ multiplex PCR assay. Entries here come from immuneACCESS through TCRdb and include only in-frame sequences with V and J called. Some clones fail to appear in such tables; in the studies checked, an unresolved V gene covers under half of the shortfall, and the cause of the remainder is unknown. Within this sample are over a million clones, with roughly 96% of them counted one time only. The top ten constitute approximately 1.2% of the sample. The sample comprised naive CD4+ T cells sorted from blood. Interpreted using the paper, the cell subset or site label stands for: CD45RA+ positively selected. These receptors came from a man aged 25 to 45 in good health.

The gene calls are TRBV4-1 and TRBJ2-1; D gene uncertain. The CDR3 length is 16 residues. Deletions cut 1 base from V and 12 bases from J, with 22 bases between. The germline V gene has CDR1 MGHRA and CDR2 YSYEKL. In DNA form, the CDR3 reads TGCGCCAGCAGCCAAGGATCAGACGTGGCCAACCATGTGCAGTTCTTC. Translation gives CASSQGSDVANHVQFF.

The genes are TRBV5-5 and TRBJ2-5; no definite D call. From germline, CDR1 is SGHKS and CDR2 YYEKEE (reference sequence). CDR3 length: 14 residues. V was trimmed by 2 bases and J by 3 bases, leaving 11 bases between them. As DNA, the CDR3 is TGTGCCAGCAGCTTCCCCATGGCGGAAGAGACCCAGTACTTC. Its protein product is CASSFPMAEETQYF.

A note on this clone: Other nucleotide sequences in the sample specify the same CDR3. The chain has TRBV20-1 and TRBJ2-7; D perhaps matches TRBD1 (5 bases). Per the germline V gene, CDR1 is DFQATT and CDR2 is SNEGSKA (reference sequence). The CDR3 contains 11 residues. With 5 bases removed from V and 4 bases from J, the gap between germline ends came to 9 bases. The DNA for the CDR3 is TGCAGTGCTTCGACAGTTTACGAGCAGTACTTC. Amino acid sequence: CSASTVYEQYF.

The chain joins TRBV19 to TRBJ2-7; D perhaps matches TRBD1 (5 bases). Trimming shortened V by 2 bases and J by 2 bases, and 13 bases separated the two germline ends. The CDR3 consists of 15 residues. Germline V gene lookup returns CDR1 LNHDA and CDR2 SQIVND (reference sequence). The CDR3 DNA follows: TGTGCCAGTAGTATAACGGCGCAGGGCACCTACGAGCAGTACTTC. Translation: CASSITAQGTYEQYF.

A note on this clone: The same CDR3 can be traced to other DNA sequences in this sample. The chain employs TRBV30 and TRBJ2-7; D ambiguous. Trimming removed 1 base at V and 2 bases at J, with 3 bases between. This CDR3 comprises 11 residues. The germline V gene has CDR1 GTSNPN and CDR2 SVGIG (reference sequence). In nucleotides, the CDR3 is TGTGCCTGGAGTGACCCCTACGAGCAGTACTTC. Protein: CAWSDPYEQYF.

The rearrangement links TRBV20-1 to TRBJ1-2, with unresolved D. CDR3 size: 11 residues. Germline loops: CDR1 DFQATT, CDR2 SNEGSKA (reference sequence). Trimming shortened V by 3 bases and J by 7 bases, and 9 bases separated the two germline ends. DNA of the CDR3: TGCAGTGCTAGGGAGGTCCCTGGCTACACCTTC. Its translation: CSAREVPGYTF.

Only one count was recorded for this clone. This chain's CDR3 is CASSLSGSQPQHF. The DNA of the CDR3 is TGCGCCAGCAGCTTGTCCGGAAGTCAGCCCCAGCATTTT. The chain uses TRBV5-1 and TRBJ1-5; D gene unclear. CDR1 and CDR2 from the germline V gene are SGHRS and YFSETQ. This CDR3 contains 13 residues. Trimming took 1 base from V and 6 from J, leaving 8 bases between them.

The chain employs TRBV7-2 and TRBJ2-5; D gene ambiguous. V was trimmed by 1 base and J by 5 bases, leaving 8 bases between them. The CDR3 runs 13 residues. From germline, CDR1 is SGHTA and CDR2 FQGNSA. Here the CDR3 reads CASSLDHEETQYF. The CDR3 DNA is TGTGCCAGCAGCTTAGACCACGAGGAGACCCAGTACTTC.

The chain employs TRBV5-1 and TRBJ2-2; D is ambiguous. The germline CDR1 and CDR2 sequences are SGHRS and YFSETQ. V was trimmed by 0 bases and J by 4 bases, leaving 13 bases between them. This CDR3 spans 16 amino acids. CDR3: CASSLAVQITTGELFF. As DNA, the CDR3 is TGCGCCAGCAGCTTGGCCGTGCAGATCACCACCGGGGAGCTGTTTTTT.

This chain uses TRBV6-5 with TRBJ1-5; perhaps TRBD1 as D (6 bases). CDR1 and CDR2 (germline): MNHEY, SVGAGI. The CDR3 extends over 14 amino acids. The V end was cut by 4 bases, the J end by 0 bases, with 7 bases between. CDR3 coding DNA: TGTGCCAGCAGTTGGACAGCTAGCAATCAGCCCCAGCATTTT. It translates to CASSWTASNQPQHF.